The rows below give T cell receptor beta chains drawn from one sample of a study of OX40 agonist ivuxolimab in advanced cancers. This table comes from immunoSEQ multiplex PCR, and its TCRdb copy is limited to in-frame clones, with some not included. This table holds 85,000 to 90,000 clones, 85% to 90% found once. This specimen consisted of CD4+ or CD8+ T cells sorted from blood, obtained in a trial of the OX40 agonist ivuxolimab. These TCRs come from an adult with an advanced solid tumor such as melanoma, head and neck, liver or kidney cancer. CDR3s include the opening cysteine and the closing phenylalanine or tryptophan. A D gene is named only where the DNA matches it firmly. Clone size appears in some rows only: once, few, many, or a class for an expanded clone.

V	J	size	D	DNA	CDR3
TRBV5-1	TRBJ2-3	once	.	TGCGCCAGCAGCAGCAACTCCCTCGCCGATACGCAGTATTTT	CASSSNSLADTQYF
TRBV5-1	TRBJ2-2	.	.	TGCGCCAGCAGCTTTATCGGGGAGGCCGGGGAGCTGTTTTTT	CASSFIGEAGELFF
TRBV5-1	TRBJ2-3	.	TRBD1	TGCGCCAGCAGCCCACCCCGGACAGGGGGCGGGGATACGCAGTATTTT	CASSPPRTGGGDTQYF
TRBV7-2	TRBJ2-1	once	.	TGTGCCAGCAGCTTAGATGCCAGGGTCGGGAGTATTGAGCAGTTCTTC	CASSLDARVGSIEQFF
TRBV6-4	TRBJ1-3	once	.	TGTGCCAGCAGTTCACCGTCAGGGAGCAGAAACACCATATATTTT	CASSSPSGSRNTIYF
TRBV18	TRBJ2-1	.	.	TGTGCCAGCTCACCGCAGGGTGGTTTAGACAATGAGCAGTTCTTC	CASSPQGGLDNEQFF
TRBV4-2	TRBJ1-2	.	.	TGTGCCAGCAGCCAAACGACTGGGCAGGATGGCTACACCTTC	CASSQTTGQDGYTF
TRBV19	TRBJ1-2	.	.	TGTGCCAGTAGTATAGCAGGGAGAGCTGGCTACACCTTC	CASSIAGRAGYTF
TRBV19	TRBJ2-6	once	TRBD1	TGTGCCAGTAGCCAGGGGACAGGGGTTGTTACTGGGGCCAACGTCCTGACTTTC	CASSQGTGVVTGANVLTF
TRBV6-1	TRBJ2-1	.	TRBD1	TGTGCCAGCAGTTTGGACAGGGGAGGTTACAATGAGCAGTTCTTC	CASSLDRGGYNEQFF
TRBV12-5	TRBJ2-5	.	.	TGTGCTAGTGGTTCGGGGGAGACCCAGTACTTC	CASGSGETQYF
TRBV6-1	TRBJ1-3	.	.	TGTGCCAGCAAGAAAGGGCAGGGGATTGGAAACACCATATATTTT	CASKKGQGIGNTIYF
TRBV6-6	TRBJ2-2	.	TRBD2	TGTGCCAGCAGTCGGACTAGCGGGAGACCCACCGGGGAGCTGTTTTTT	CASSRTSGRPTGELFF
TRBV5-4	TRBJ2-5	.	.	TGTGCCAGCAGCAGGGAGGTTGGGCAAGAGACCCAGTACTTC	CASSREVGQETQYF
TRBV19	TRBJ1-4	.	TRBD1	TGTGCCAGTAGTATGGGACAGCTTCATGAAAAACTGTTTTTT	CASSMGQLHEKLFF
TRBV19	TRBJ1-1	.	.	TGTGCCAGTAGATTGCGGCAGGGAGAAACTGAAGCTTTCTTT	CASRLRQGETEAFF
TRBV18	TRBJ1-4	.	TRBD1	TGTGCCAGCTCACCCCGGGACAGGAATGAAAAACTGTTTTTT	CASSPRDRNEKLFF
TRBV7-9	TRBJ2-7	once	.	TGTGCCAGCAGCTTCTGGGGCGGGTACGCCGGGGAGCAGTACTTC	CASSFWGGYAGEQYF
TRBV5-1	TRBJ2-3	.	TRBD2	TGCGCCACCCAAGCGGGAGCCGGGGAAGATACGCAGTATTTT	CATQAGAGEDTQYF
TRBV6-5	TRBJ1-1	.	.	TGTGCCAGCAGTTACTCGCAGGGTTACACTGAAGCTTTCTTT	CASSYSQGYTEAFF
TRBV28	TRBJ2-7	.	.	TGTGCCAGCAGTTTCCCGACCTCCTACGAGCAGTACTTC	CASSFPTSYEQYF
TRBV5-1	TRBJ2-5	.	TRBD2	TGCGCCAGCAGGCAGGACTCTAGCGGGGGGCGGCAGACCCAGTACTTC	CASRQDSSGGRQTQYF
TRBV28	TRBJ2-7	.	TRBD2	TGTGCCAGCAGTTTACGGGCTAGCGGGAGCTACGAGCAGTACTTC	CASSLRASGSYEQYF
TRBV7-6	TRBJ2-5	.	TRBD2	TGTGCCAGCAGTTATGGACTAGCGGGGTGGGAGACCCAGTACTTC	CASSYGLAGWETQYF
TRBV6-6	TRBJ1-4	.	TRBD1	TGTGCCAGCAGCGGTAAAGGACAGGCGGCGGAAAAACTGTTTTTT	CASSGKGQAAEKLFF
TRBV2	TRBJ2-1	once	.	TGTGCCAGCAGTGAACGGCGAACACAACAGTTCTTC	CASSERRTQQFF
TRBV7-2	TRBJ2-7	.	.	TGTGCTTCCACCTTGGGGCCGAGCCTCTACGAGCAGTACTTC	CASTLGPSLYEQYF
TRBV6-5	TRBJ2-7	.	TRBD1	TGTGCCAGCAGTTGGACAGGGCCCCCCTACGAGCAGTACTTC	CASSWTGPPYEQYF
TRBV9	TRBJ2-1	.	.	TGTGCCAGTGCCGGCGAGGCGGGAAGAGGAAATGAGCAGTTCTTC	CASAGEAGRGNEQFF
TRBV4-3	TRBJ1-2	once	TRBD1	TGCGCCAGCAGCCAAGGGGGACAGCGCTATGGCTACACCTTC	CASSQGGQRYGYTF
TRBV15	TRBJ1-3	.	.	TGTGCCACCAGCAGAGCCGGACCTTCTGGAAACACCATATATTTT	CATSRAGPSGNTIYF
TRBV18	TRBJ1-3	few	.	TGTGCCAGCTCAGCCCAGAATCCCTCTGGAAACACCATATATTTT	CASSAQNPSGNTIYF
TRBV6-5	TRBJ2-7	.	TRBD2	TGTGCCAGCAGTTCGCGGGGGGTGCGGGAGCAGTACTTC	CASSSRGVREQYF
TRBV4-2	TRBJ2-5	once	.	TGTGCCAGCAGCCAAGCCCCCCGGGAGACCCAGTACTTC	CASSQAPRETQYF
TRBV5-6	TRBJ1-2	.	TRBD1	TGTGCCAGCAGCTTGGTCTGGCAGGGGGTCCCTTATGGCTACACCTTC	CASSLVWQGVPYGYTF
TRBV5-1	TRBJ1-1	.	.	TGCGCCAGCAGCCCCGGAGGCCTTAACACTGAAGCTTTCTTT	CASSPGGLNTEAFF
TRBV4-2	TRBJ2-5	.	TRBD2	TGTGCCAGCAGCCACCGGGGGGGGGAGACCCAGTACTTC	CASSHRGGETQYF
TRBV9	TRBJ2-1	once	.	TGTGCCAGCAGCGTAGAGACTCGTAATGAGCAGTTCTTC	CASSVETRNEQFF
TRBV7-6	TRBJ2-1	.	.	TGTGCCAGCAGCTTAACTGCACGGGGTGAGCAGTTCTTC	CASSLTARGEQFF
TRBV6-1	TRBJ2-3	.	.	TGTGCCAGCAGTGAAGTGTTTGCCGATACGCAGTATTTT	CASSEVFADTQYF
TRBV28	TRBJ1-6	.	.	TGTGCCAGCACCCAAAGGAGGGGAAAATCACCCCTCCACTTT	CASTQRRGKSPLHF
TRBV28	TRBJ1-1	.	.	TGTGCCAGCAGTTTATGGATAGGGAACACTGAAGCTTTCTTT	CASSLWIGNTEAFF
TRBV4-1	TRBJ2-2	.	TRBD1	TGCGCCAGCAGTTTCTCGGACAGGGCGAACACCGGGGAGCTGTTTTTT	CASSFSDRANTGELFF
TRBV7-3	TRBJ2-6	.	.	TGTGCCAGCAGCTTACGGGTCACGAGTTCCGGGGCCAACGTCCTGACTTTC	CASSLRVTSSGANVLTF
TRBV7-2	TRBJ1-1	.	.	TGTGCCAGCAGCTTAGCTAGAGGGAACACTGAAGCTTTCTTT	CASSLARGNTEAFF
TRBV5-1	TRBJ1-1	.	.	TGCGCCAGCAGCGTTCAGGGGCAGGGGAACACTGAAGCTTTCTTT	CASSVQGQGNTEAFF
TRBV9	TRBJ1-2	.	TRBD1	TGTGCCAGCAGCCCCATTACAGGGGGCGCGGGCTACACCTTC	CASSPITGGAGYTF
TRBV5-8	TRBJ1-6	.	TRBD1	TGTGCCAGCAGCTTCCCCGACAGGGAGGGAGGTTCACCCCTCCACTTT	CASSFPDREGGSPLHF
TRBV6-5	TRBJ1-2	.	TRBD1	TGTGCCAGCAGTTCGATGACAGGGGGCGCGGATGGCTACACCTTC	CASSSMTGGADGYTF
TRBV5-1	TRBJ2-3	.	TRBD2	TGCGCCAGCAGCTTTAGGGCTAGCGGGAGGGCCGCAGATACGCAGTATTTT	CASSFRASGRAADTQYF
TRBV5-4	TRBJ1-2	.	.	TGTGCCAGCAGCCCCTGGGACGGACCCTATGGCTACACCTTC	CASSPWDGPYGYTF
TRBV9	TRBJ1-5	.	TRBD1	TGTGCCAGCAGCGTAGAAGACAGGGCCAATCAGCCCCAGCATTTT	CASSVEDRANQPQHF
TRBV7-3	TRBJ1-2	.	.	TGTGCCAGCAGCCCTTTAGGGTCTAACTATGGCTACACCTTC	CASSPLGSNYGYTF